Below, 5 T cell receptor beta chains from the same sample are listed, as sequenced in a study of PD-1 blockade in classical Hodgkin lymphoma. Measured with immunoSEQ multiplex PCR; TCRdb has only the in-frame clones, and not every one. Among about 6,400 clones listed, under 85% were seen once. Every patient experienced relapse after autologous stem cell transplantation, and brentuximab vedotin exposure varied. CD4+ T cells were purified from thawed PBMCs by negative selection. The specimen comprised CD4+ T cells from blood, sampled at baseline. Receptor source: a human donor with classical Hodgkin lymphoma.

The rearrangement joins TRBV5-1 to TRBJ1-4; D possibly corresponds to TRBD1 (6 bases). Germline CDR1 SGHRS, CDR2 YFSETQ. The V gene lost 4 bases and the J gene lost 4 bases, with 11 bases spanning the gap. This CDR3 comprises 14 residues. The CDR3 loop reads CASSLGQLNEKLFF. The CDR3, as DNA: TGCGCCAGCAGCCTTGGACAGCTTAATGAAAAACTGTTTTTT.

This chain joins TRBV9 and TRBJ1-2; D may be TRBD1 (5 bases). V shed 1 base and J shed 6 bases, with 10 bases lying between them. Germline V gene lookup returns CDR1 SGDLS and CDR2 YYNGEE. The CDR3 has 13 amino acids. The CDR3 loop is CASSVWDGDGYTF. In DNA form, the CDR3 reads TGTGCCAGCAGCGTATGGGACGGTGATGGCTACACCTTC.

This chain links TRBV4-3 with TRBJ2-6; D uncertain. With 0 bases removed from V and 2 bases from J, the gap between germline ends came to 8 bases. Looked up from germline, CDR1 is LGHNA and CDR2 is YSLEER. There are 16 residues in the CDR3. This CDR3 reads CASSQDVAAGANVLTF. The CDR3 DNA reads TGCGCCAGCAGCCAAGACGTGGCCGCTGGGGCCAACGTCCTGACTTTC.

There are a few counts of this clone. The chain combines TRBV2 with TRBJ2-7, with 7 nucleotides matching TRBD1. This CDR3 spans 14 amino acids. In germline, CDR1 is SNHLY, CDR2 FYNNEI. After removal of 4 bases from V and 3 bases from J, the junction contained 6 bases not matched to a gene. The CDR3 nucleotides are TGTGCCAGCAGTGGGGGACAGATCGGCTACGAGCAGTACTTC. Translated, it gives CASSGGQIGYEQYF.

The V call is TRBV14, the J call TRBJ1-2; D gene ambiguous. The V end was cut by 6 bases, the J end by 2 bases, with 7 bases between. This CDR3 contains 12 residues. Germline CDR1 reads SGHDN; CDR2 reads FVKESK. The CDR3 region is CASRSLNYGYTF. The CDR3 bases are TGTGCCAGCAGGAGCCTAAACTATGGCTACACCTTC.